This is a list of T cell receptor beta chains from one sample in a study of blood T cells in healthy people across ages. TCRdb called the 5' RACE reads again in MiXCR, with one record for every CDR3 protein. The repertoire includes about a million distinct CDR3 sequences, around 54% of them detected once, and over 20% sits in the top ten. The material sequenced was blood. Receptors originate from a woman between 55 and 75 years old in good health. Both conserved end residues are part of each CDR3. Fields, in order: V gene, J gene, D gene, clone size, CDR3 DNA, CDR3 protein. A D gene is named only where the DNA matches it firmly. Only some rows state a clone size, as once, few, many or a class for expanded clones.

TRBV29-1	TRBJ2-1	-	-	TGCAGCGTTATCAGGGTCGATGAGCAGTTCTTC	CSVIRVDEQFF
TRBV20-1	TRBJ2-3	-	few	TGCAGTGCCTGTCGACTGGAGCCACCTAGCACAGATACGCAGTATTTT	CSACRLEPPSTDTQYF
TRBV5-1	TRBJ2-7	-	-	TGCGCCAGCAGCCAGGACCATACCAGGAAGTACGAGCAGTACTTC	CASSQDHTRKYEQYF
TRBV6-5	TRBJ2-7	TRBD1	few	TGTGCCAGCAGTCGACAGGGGCAGGGCGAGCAGTACTTC	CASSRQGQGEQYF
TRBV20-1	TRBJ2-7	TRBD1	-	TGCAGTGCAAGGGACAGTTTCTACGAGCAGTACTTC	CSARDSFYEQYF
TRBV11-2	TRBJ2-7	TRBD1	-	TGTGCCAGCAGCAAACAGGGGCCGAGCTCCTACGAGCAGTACTTC	CASSKQGPSSYEQYF
TRBV7-9	TRBJ2-5	-	-	TGTGCCAGCAGCTTGGGGTTTACAGAGACCCAGTACTTC	CASSLGFTETQYF
TRBV30	TRBJ1-1	-	-	TGTGCCTGGAGTGTTGACCAGGGGTACTATGAAGCTTTCTTT	CAWSVDQGYYEAFF
TRBV29-1	TRBJ1-1	TRBD1	-	TGCAGCGTTGAGACAGGGGGGAACACTGAAGCTTTCTTT	CSVETGGNTEAFF
TRBV25-1	TRBJ2-2	TRBD1	-	TGTGCCAGCAGTGAATCGGACAGGTACAGGTCCGGGGAGCTGTTTTTT	CASSESDRYRSGELFF
TRBV25-1	TRBJ2-3	TRBD1	-	TGTGCCAGCCGGTTACAGGGGGCCACAGATACGCAGTATTTT	CASRLQGATDTQYF
TRBV2	TRBJ2-3	TRBD2	few	TGTGCCAGCAGTGAAGCACTAGCGGGAACAGATACGCAGTATTTT	CASSEALAGTDTQYF
TRBV27	TRBJ2-7	-	-	TGTGCCAGCAGAGCGCTTGGAACGGCCTACGAGCAGTACTTC	CASRALGTAYEQYF
TRBV12-3/TRBV12-4	TRBJ2-3	-	few	TGTGCCAGCAGTCCAGGTGGGGGCGGGAGCGCAGATACGCAGTATTTT	CASSPGGGGSADTQYF
TRBV7-2	TRBJ2-7	TRBD1	-	TGTGCCAGCAGCTCCGGGACAGGGGCAAACTACGAGCAGTACTTC	CASSSGTGANYEQYF
TRBV12-3/TRBV12-4	TRBJ2-5	-	few	TGTGCCAGCACCTCGGGTGGCGGGACCCAGTACTTC	CASTSGGGTQYF
TRBV4-1	TRBJ1-5	TRBD1	-	TGCGCCAGCAGCCAAGAGGGGGGACAGGGGATTCAGCCCCAGCATTTT	CASSQEGGQGIQPQHF
TRBV7-3	TRBJ2-1	TRBD1	-	TGTGCCAGCAGCTTAAATCGGGACAGGATATACAATGAGCAGTTCTTC	CASSLNRDRIYNEQFF
TRBV5-1	TRBJ1-1	-	-	TGTGCCAGCAGCTTGGGGGGACTGAACACTGAAGCTTTCTTT	CASSLGGLNTEAFF
TRBV20-1	TRBJ1-6	-	few	TGCAGTGCTAGAGATGAGGCAAAGGGGTCGTATAATTCACCCCTCCACTTT	CSARDEAKGSYNSPLHF
TRBV7-7	TRBJ2-3	-	-	TGTGCCAGCAGCCGCCCCAAAACTAGCACAGATACGCAGTATTTT	CASSRPKTSTDTQYF
TRBV27	TRBJ2-7	TRBD1	-	TGTGCCAGCAGTTTAAGGTTTAGGGACAGGACCACCTACGAGCAGTACTTC	CASSLRFRDRTTYEQYF
TRBV7-2	TRBJ2-5	-	-	TGTGCCAGCAGCTATGAGGGACTCGCGACAGAGACCCAGTACTTC	CASSYEGLATETQYF
TRBV4-1	TRBJ2-3	-	-	TGCGCCAGCAGCCAATTCCGGGACTCGGGCCGAGATACGCAGTATTTT	CASSQFRDSGRDTQYF
TRBV28	TRBJ2-4	TRBD1	once	TGTGCCAGCCAACCCAGGACAGGGAAAGTCAAAAACATTCAGTACTTC	CASQPRTGKVKNIQYF
TRBV7-9	TRBJ2-7	TRBD1	-	TGTGCCAGCAGCTGGAGACAACAGGGGTGGTCAAACGAGCAGTACTTC	CASSWRQQGWSNEQYF
TRBV5-1	TRBJ2-5	TRBD2	-	TGCGCCAGCAGCTCCATGCCTAGCGGGAGGGTGGAGACCCGGTACTTC	CASSSMPSGRVETRYF
TRBV29-1	TRBJ1-4	-	-	TGCAGCGTTGAGCCCTCGGATAATGAAAAACTGTTTTTT	CSVEPSDNEKLFF
TRBV20-1	TRBJ2-1	TRBD2	few	TGCAGTGCTACCCCGAAGGAGGCTAGCGGATTCAATGAGCAGTTCTTC	CSATPKEASGFNEQFF
TRBV10-3	TRBJ1-2	TRBD1	few	TGTGCCATCAGTGAGAGTGGAGGACAGGCGTATGGCTACACCTTC	CAISESGGQAYGYTF
TRBV6-6	TRBJ2-3	-	few	TGTGCCTGCGGTTTCGTTTCGGATACGCAGTATTTT	CACGFVSDTQYF
TRBV20-1	TRBJ2-7	TRBD2	-	TGCAGTGCTAGCCGAGACGGGAGGGCGAGGGAGCAGTACTTC	CSASRDGRAREQYF
TRBV29-1	TRBJ2-2	-	-	TGCAGCGGGCAAGGGGTTAGCACCGGGGAGCTGTTTTTT	CSGQGVSTGELFF